The source of this TCR beta chain is a study of cytomegalovirus exposure and HLA in healthy donors. Notes on the study in general: The authors confirmed in vitro that three CMV-associated chains were specific for CMV antigens.

Each donor was healthy, and each was a bone marrow donor. Points on this clone: Its antigen is not identified.

V lost 1 base to trimming and J lost 11 bases; unmatched junction nucleotides: 20. Per the germline V gene, CDR1 is GTSNPN and CDR2 is SVGIG (reference sequence). The CDR3 length is 17 residues. PCR amplification relied on 60 Vbeta primers (plus 13 Jbeta primers). Libraries were prepared by immunoSEQ multiplex PCR; TCRdb keeps only in-frame clonotypes and omits some of them. The data hold 180,000 or so clones, with 75% to 85% observed a single time. Sample: PBMCs. The gene calls are TRBV30 and TRBJ1-5, with 7 bases aligning to TRBD1. This TCR came from a man aged 18-30 years in good health and CMV-seronegative. CDR3 DNA sequence: TGTGCCTGGAGTGGTGGACAGGCGAGCGGTGGGGCCTGGGCCCAGCATTTT. It encodes CAWSGGQASGGAWAQHF.